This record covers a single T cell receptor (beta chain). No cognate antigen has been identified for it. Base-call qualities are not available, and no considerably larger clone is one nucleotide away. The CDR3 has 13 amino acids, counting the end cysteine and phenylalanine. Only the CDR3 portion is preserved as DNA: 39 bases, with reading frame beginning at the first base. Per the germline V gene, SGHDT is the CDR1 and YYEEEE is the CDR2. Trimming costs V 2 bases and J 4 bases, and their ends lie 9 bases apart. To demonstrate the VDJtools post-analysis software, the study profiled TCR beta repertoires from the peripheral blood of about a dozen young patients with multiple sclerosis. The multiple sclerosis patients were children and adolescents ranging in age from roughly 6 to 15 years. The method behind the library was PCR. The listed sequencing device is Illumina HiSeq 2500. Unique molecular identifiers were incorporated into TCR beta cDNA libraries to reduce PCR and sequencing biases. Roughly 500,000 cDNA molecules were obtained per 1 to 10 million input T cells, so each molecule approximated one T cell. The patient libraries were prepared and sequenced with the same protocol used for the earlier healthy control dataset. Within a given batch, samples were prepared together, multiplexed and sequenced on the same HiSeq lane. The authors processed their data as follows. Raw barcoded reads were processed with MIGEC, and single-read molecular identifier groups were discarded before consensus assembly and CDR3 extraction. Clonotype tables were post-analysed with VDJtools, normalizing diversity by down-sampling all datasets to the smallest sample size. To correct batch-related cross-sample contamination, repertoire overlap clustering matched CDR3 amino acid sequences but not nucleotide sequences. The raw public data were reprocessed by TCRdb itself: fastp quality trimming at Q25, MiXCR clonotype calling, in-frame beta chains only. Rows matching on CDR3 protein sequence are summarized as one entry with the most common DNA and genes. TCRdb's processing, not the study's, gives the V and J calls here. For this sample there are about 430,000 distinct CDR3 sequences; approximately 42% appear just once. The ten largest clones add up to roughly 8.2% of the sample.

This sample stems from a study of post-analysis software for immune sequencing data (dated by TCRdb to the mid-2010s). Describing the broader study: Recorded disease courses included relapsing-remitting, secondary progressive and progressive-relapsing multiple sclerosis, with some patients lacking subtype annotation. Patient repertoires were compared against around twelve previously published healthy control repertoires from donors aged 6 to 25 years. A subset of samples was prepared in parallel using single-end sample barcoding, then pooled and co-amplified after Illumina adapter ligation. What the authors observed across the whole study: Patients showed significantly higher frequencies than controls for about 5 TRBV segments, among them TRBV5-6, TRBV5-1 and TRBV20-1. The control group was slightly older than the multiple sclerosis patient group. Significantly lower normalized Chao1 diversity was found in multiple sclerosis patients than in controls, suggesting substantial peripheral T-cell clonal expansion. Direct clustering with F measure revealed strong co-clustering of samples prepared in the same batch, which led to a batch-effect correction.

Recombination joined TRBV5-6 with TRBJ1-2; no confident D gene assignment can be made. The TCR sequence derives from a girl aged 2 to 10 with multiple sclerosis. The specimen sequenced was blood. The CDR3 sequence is CASSFSAFYGYTF. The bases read TGTGCCAGCAGCTTCTCTGCGTTCTATGGCTACACCTTC.